The next 8 T cell receptor beta chains were all read from a single sample in a study of blood T cell repertoires in COVID-19. The method was immunoSEQ multiplex PCR; TCRdb's version includes in-frame clones alone and lacks a portion of them. The sample holds some 58,000 clones; approximately 77% are singletons and the top ten take 32%. Input material: peripheral blood. These TCRs come from a human donor in a cohort sampled during active COVID-19.

The chain couples TRBV7-2 to TRBJ2-1; D not certain. The V gene lost 7 bases and the J gene lost 2 bases, with 15 bases spanning the gap. The CDR3 consists of 15 residues. The germline gives CDR1 SGHTA, CDR2 FQGNSA. CDR3 in DNA: TGTGCCAGCAACCCTGCCGGGTTTACCTACAATGAGCAGTTCTTC. Translating gives CASNPAGFTYNEQFF.

CDR3 loop: CAIRWDRAIDTQYF. The CDR3 DNA reads TGTGCCATCAGGTGGGACAGGGCTATAGATACGCAGTATTTT. The gene calls are TRBV10-3 and TRBJ2-3, with 9 bases that match TRBD1. V was pared by 6 bases and J by 5 bases, with 6 bases of the junction left unmatched. The V gene's germline CDR1 is ENHRY and CDR2 SYGVKD. This CDR3 contains 14 residues.

This clone was found once. The rearrangement uses TRBV2 and TRBJ1-2; D remains ambiguous. V lost 9 bases, J lost 3 bases, and 8 bases lay in between. The germline V gene encodes CDR1 SNHLY and CDR2 FYNNEI. The CDR3 spans 11 residues. The CDR3 loop is CASFGYYGYTF. In DNA form, the CDR3 reads TGTGCCAGTTTCGGGTACTATGGCTACACCTTC.

This clone was counted only a few times. Additional DNA sequences in this sample encode the identical CDR3. The V call is TRBV10-3, the J call TRBJ2-5; the D is unclear. Trimming pared 4 bases from V and 4 bases from J, leaving 4 bases between. The germline V gene has CDR1 ENHRY and CDR2 SYGVKD. This CDR3 contains 11 residues. The CDR3 coding sequence is TGTGCCATCAGTGGAGGAGAGACCCAGTACTTC. This gives the protein CAISGGETQYF.

J is TRBJ2-7 and V is TRBV5-1; D ambiguous. Per the germline V gene, CDR1 is SGHRS and CDR2 is YFSETQ. The CDR3 consists of 14 residues. Trimming took 2 bases from V and 0 from J, leaving 9 bases between them. The CDR3 loop is CASSFQDSSYEQYF. CDR3 coding DNA: TGCGCCAGCAGCTTTCAGGATAGCTCCTACGAGCAGTACTTC. Together with reference TRBV5-1 and TRBJ2-7, the CDR3 gives the full variable domain: KAGVTQTPRYLIKTRGQQVTLSCSPISGHRSVSWYQQTPGQGLQFLFEYFSETQRNKGNFPGRFSGRQFSNSRSEMNVSTLELGDSALYLCASSFQDSSYEQYFGPGTRLTVT.

The genes are TRBV4-2 and TRBJ2-5; D may be TRBD2 (6 bases). Per the germline V gene, CDR1 is LGHNA and CDR2 is YNFKEQ. The CDR3 has 14 residues. Trimming removed 0 bases from V and 4 bases from J, with 9 bases in between. CDR3 protein: CASSQDTSRETQYF. Here the CDR3 DNA reads TGTGCCAGCAGCCAAGATACTAGCCGAGAGACCCAGTACTTC.

The table lists this clone with a count of one. V and J are TRBV28 and TRBJ2-1; tentative D call: TRBD2 (5 bases). Per germline, CDR1 MDHEN and CDR2 SYDVKM. The CDR3 runs 12 residues. V was clipped by 8 bases and J by 8 bases, with 13 bases between them. The DNA of the CDR3 is TGTGCCAGCCTAGAGGGTGACGATGAGCAGTTCTTC. Its protein is CASLEGDDEQFF.

As regards this clone: Sequence at one end of the junction differs from germline and may be a read error. The chain is built from TRBV7-3 and TRBJ2-1; TRBD1 agrees at 7 bases. Germline V CDR1 and CDR2: SGHTA, FQGTGA. The CDR3 contains 15 residues. The CDR3 sequence: CASSLEREGGNQQFF. The CDR3 nucleotides read TGTGCCAGCAGCTTAGAAAGGGAAGGGGGCAATCAGCAGTTCTTC.